What follows are 27 T cell receptor beta chains derived from one specimen sequenced in a study of cytomegalovirus exposure and HLA in healthy donors. The PCR made use of 60 Vbeta and 13 Jbeta primers. TCRdb's copy holds only in-frame clones and misses some; the assay was immunoSEQ multiplex PCR. Here the sample spans some 130,000 clones, just under 80% being singletons. Sequencing was performed on PBMCs. These receptors originate from a man aged 25-40 years in good health.

The chain combines TRBV27 with TRBJ1-2; 10 bases are a match to TRBD1. The V gene's germline CDR1 is MNHEY and CDR2 SMNVEV (reference sequence). This CDR3 region has 13 residues. V was clipped by 3 bases and J by 8 bases; unmatched bases: 3. The CDR3 loop reads CASSLGTGAGYTF. In DNA form, the CDR3 reads TGTGCCAGCAGTTTGGGGACAGGGGCGGGCTACACCTTC.

The chain couples TRBV5-1 to TRBJ2-3; D might be TRBD1 (6 bases). Per germline, CDR1 SGHRS and CDR2 YFSETQ. There are 15 residues in the CDR3. Trimming left V 7 bases short and J 4 bases short, with 19 bases between. CDR3 nucleotide sequence: TGCGCCAGCGATAAGGGGGATGGGGGCCCAGATACGCAGTATTTT. This codes for CASDKGDGGPDTQYF. The full variable domain, its missing parts supplied by reference TRBV5-1 and TRBJ2-3, is KAGVTQTPRYLIKTRGQQVTLSCSPISGHRSVSWYQQTPGQGLQFLFEYFSETQRNKGNFPGRFSGRQFSNSRSEMNVSTLELGDSALYLCASDKGDGGPDTQYFGPGTRLTVL.

The genes are TRBV27 and TRBJ2-1; 7 positions agree with TRBD2. V shed 2 bases, J shed 6 bases, and the junction held 1 base outside the gene matches. The V gene's germline CDR1 is MNHEY and CDR2 SMNVEV (reference sequence). The CDR3 spans 13 residues. CDR3 protein: CASSLRGVNEQFF. CDR3 DNA sequence: TGTGCCAGCAGTTTACGGGGGGTCAATGAGCAGTTCTTC.

This clone was picked up one time. The chain carries TRBV2 and TRBJ1-1; D remains unclear. The germline V and J ends were trimmed by 3 bases and 3 bases, with 8 bases remaining between them. The CDR3 sequence is 13 residues long. CDR1 and CDR2 (germline): SNHLY, FYNNEI. The CDR3 DNA follows: TGTGCCAGCAGTGACGGTCCCCACACTGAAGCTTTCTTT. Protein: CASSDGPHTEAFF.

The chain employs TRBV30 and TRBJ2-1; D might be TRBD1 (5 bases). CDR1 and CDR2 from the germline V gene are GTSNPN and SVGIG (reference sequence). The V gene lost 2 bases and the J gene lost 9 bases, with 14 bases spanning the gap. The CDR3 loop spans 13 amino acids. The CDR3 sequence is CAWSHTGIVEQFF. The CDR3 DNA reads as TGTGCCTGGAGTCACACAGGAATCGTTGAGCAGTTCTTC.

The J gene is TRBJ2-3, the V gene TRBV4-1, with 8 bases aligning to TRBD2. Germline V gene sequence: CDR1 MGHRA, CDR2 YSYEKL. The CDR3 loop spans 15 amino acids. Trimming removed 1 base from V and 4 bases from J; junction bases left unmatched: 4. The CDR3 sequence is CASSQGSGSPDTQYF. In DNA form, the CDR3 reads TGCGCCAGCAGCCAAGGGAGCGGGAGCCCAGATACGCAGTATTTT.

The chain carries TRBV29-1 and TRBJ2-1; 7 bases match TRBD2. CDR1 and CDR2 (germline): SQVTM, ANQGSEA. The trim removed 6 bases at V and 4 bases at J, leaving 9 bases unmatched. This CDR3 region has 14 residues. The CDR3: CSVPGGLAYNEQFF. DNA for the CDR3: TGCAGCGTCCCGGGAGGTCTTGCGTACAATGAGCAGTTCTTC.

The genes are TRBV7-9 and TRBJ2-3, with D possibly being TRBD2 (7 bases). The CDR3 consists of 15 residues. The germline V and J ends were trimmed by 7 bases and 2 bases, with 16 bases remaining between them. Germline loops: CDR1 SEHNR, CDR2 FQNEAQ (reference sequence). CDR3 nucleotides: TGTGCCAGCATCACAGGAGGGGGGGACACAGATACGCAGTATTTT. Amino acids: CASITGGGDTDTQYF. The entire variable domain, with the rest obtained from reference TRBV7-9 and TRBJ2-3, is as follows: DTGVSQNPRHKITKRGQNVTFRCDPISEHNRLYWYRQTLGQGPEFLTYFQNEAQLEKSRLLSDRFSAERPKGSFSTLEIQRTEQGDSAMYLCASITGGGDTDTQYFGPGTRLTVL.

The gene calls are TRBV6-5 and TRBJ2-2; tentatively, D is TRBD2 (5 bases). This CDR3 is built from 16 residues. Trimming shortened V by 0 bases and J by 6 bases, and 14 bases separated the two germline ends. The germline gives CDR1 MNHEY, CDR2 SVGAGI. CDR3 in DNA: TGTGCCAGCAGTTACTCGAGTGGGAGTCCCCCCGGGGAGCTGTTTTTT. Protein product: CASSYSSGSPPGELFF.

V is TRBV6-5 and J is TRBJ2-2; TRBD1 might be the D (6 bases). Germline loops: CDR1 MNHEY, CDR2 SVGAGI. The CDR3 is 14 amino acids. Between the trimmed V and J ends, which lost 8 bases and 1 base, there was a span of 11 bases. As DNA, the CDR3 is TGTGCCAGCTCGGACAGTCTGAACACCGGGGAGCTGTTTTTT. Its protein is CASSDSLNTGELFF.

This chain uses TRBV11-3 with TRBJ2-7; D remains unclear. Germline lookup yields CDR1 SGHNT and CDR2 YENEEA. Trimming removed 1 base at V and 3 bases at J, with 7 bases between. CDR3 length: 13 residues. The CDR3 DNA reads as TGTGCCAGCAGCTTAGGAGCCCGCTACGAGCAGTACTTC. Its translation is CASSLGARYEQYF.

V is TRBV6-5 and J is TRBJ1-5, with TRBD1 identical over 7 bases. Germline lookup yields CDR1 MNHEY and CDR2 SVGAGI. Trimming at V came to 5 bases and at J to 9 bases, leaving 10 bases not matched to a gene. The CDR3 consists of 14 residues. Here the CDR3 reads CASSAQQGPLPQHF. For the CDR3, the DNA is TGTGCCAGCAGTGCCCAACAGGGGCCCTTGCCCCAGCATTTT.

This clone was counted once. The rearrangement joins TRBV6-4 to TRBJ2-1; D is possibly TRBD2 (5 bases). The germline V and J ends were trimmed by 0 bases and 6 bases, with 9 bases remaining between them. Germline CDR1 reads MRHNA; CDR2 reads SNTAGT. The CDR3 sequence is 14 residues long. DNA of the CDR3: TGTGCCAGCAGTGACTCGCTAGGGAGCAATGAGCAGTTCTTC. Protein: CASSDSLGSNEQFF.

The chain joins TRBV4-3 to TRBJ2-5; tentative D call: TRBD2 (7 bases). The J call may be incorrect, as the DNA end agrees better with TRBJ2-7. This CDR3 is built from 15 residues. Germline V CDR1 and CDR2: LGHNA, YSLEER. The CDR3 sequence: CASSLLGGGADEQYF. CDR3 in DNA: TGCGCCAGCAGCCTACTTGGGGGGGGCGCCGACGAGCAGTACTTC.

This chain joins TRBV5-1 and TRBJ1-3; D uncertain. Trimming cost V 6 bases and J 4 bases, with 20 bases left between them. This CDR3 is built from 16 residues. Germline assignment: CDR1 SGHRS and CDR2 YFSETQ. The CDR3 spells CASNELPGPQGNTIYF. The DNA of the CDR3 is TGCGCCAGCAACGAGTTACCGGGTCCTCAGGGAAACACCATATATTTT.

The chain employs TRBV19 and TRBJ2-1; D may be TRBD2 (6 bases). The V end was cut by 3 bases, the J end by 6 bases, with 12 bases between. Germline-derived CDR1 and CDR2 are LNHDA and SQIVND (reference sequence). The CDR3 totals 14 residues. The CDR3 here is CASSIRGRTNEQFF. Here the CDR3 DNA reads TGTGCCAGTAGTATTCGTGGGAGGACCAATGAGCAGTTCTTC.

J is TRBJ2-1 and V is TRBV30, with 7 bases lining up with TRBD1. The CDR3 length is 14 residues. The germline V gene has CDR1 GTSNPN and CDR2 SVGIG (reference sequence). J gave up 3 bases and V 1 base, and 3 bases lay outside the gene matches. CDR3 region: CAWSAGTVYNEQFF. In nucleotides, the CDR3 is TGTGCCTGGAGTGCCGGGACAGTCTACAATGAGCAGTTCTTC.

This rearrangement joins TRBV23-1 to TRBJ2-7, with TRBD1 matching 8 bases. TRBV23-1 is identified as an open reading frame with a role that is uncertain. Trimming cost V 0 bases and J 4 bases; bases outside gene matches: 2. The CDR3 extends over 14 amino acids. The CDR3 sequence is CASSQSHRGYEQYF. The CDR3 nucleotides are TGCGCCAGCAGTCAATCTCACAGGGGGTACGAGCAGTACTTC.

As DNA, the CDR3 is TGTGCCAGCAGCTGGGAACCCAGGACAGGCAACCAAGAGACCCAGTACTTC. Translating gives CASSWEPRTGNQETQYF. The chain couples TRBV7-9 to TRBJ2-5; 7 bases align to TRBD1. J was trimmed by 0 bases and V by 4 bases; bases with no gene match: 11. This CDR3 region has 17 residues. Looked up from germline, CDR1 is SEHNR and CDR2 is FQNEAQ (reference sequence).

The J gene is TRBJ2-1, the V gene TRBV19; 12 positions agree with TRBD1. V lost 4 bases, J lost 10 bases, and 8 bases stayed unmatched. The CDR3 sequence is 15 residues long. Germline V gene data show CDR1 as LNHDA and CDR2 as SQIVND (reference sequence). CDR3 DNA sequence: TGTGCCAGTAGTAACCGGGACAGGGGGCTTCGGGAGCAGTTCTTC. Residues: CASSNRDRGLREQFF. Full variable domain (missing parts from reference TRBV19 and TRBJ2-1): DGGITQSPKYLFRKEGQNVTLSCEQNLNHDAMYWYRQDPGQGLRLIYYSQIVNDFQKGDIAEGYSVSREKKESFPLTVTSAQKNPTAFYLCASSNRDRGLREQFFGPGTRLTVL.

The chain is built from TRBV7-2 and TRBJ1-1; TRBD1 matches 8 bases. Trimming took 5 bases from V and 2 from J; bases not matched to a gene: 7. The length of the CDR3 is 15 residues. Germline V CDR1 and CDR2: SGHTA, FQGNSA. DNA for the CDR3: TGTGCCAGCAGCCCCAGGGGGCGCGGAAACACTGAAGCTTTCTTT. It is translated as CASSPRGRGNTEAFF.

The chain links TRBV28 to TRBJ1-2; no reliable D call. Germline V lookup: CDR1 MDHEN, CDR2 SYDVKM. V was pared by 4 bases and J by 5 bases, with 23 bases between. The CDR3 runs to 17 residues. In DNA form, the CDR3 reads TGTGCCAGCAGTTCGGGTAGGCCTTGGAGGGAGGGATATGGCTACACCTTC. This sequence encodes CASSSGRPWREGYGYTF.

There are a few counts of this clone. This sequence joins TRBV7-3 and TRBJ2-1; 11 bases are shared with TRBD2. The CDR3 loop spans 15 amino acids. The germline V gene has CDR1 SGHTA and CDR2 FQGTGA. V shed 5 bases, J shed 9 bases, and the junction held 9 bases outside the gene matches. CDR3 loop: CASSPGTSGWGEQFF. The DNA for the CDR3 is TGTGCCAGCAGCCCAGGGACTAGCGGCTGGGGTGAGCAGTTCTTC. The variable domain in full, completed from reference TRBV7-3 and TRBJ2-1, reads GAGVSQTPSNKVTEKGKYVELRCDPISGHTALYWYRQSLGQGPEFLIYFQGTGAADDSGLPNDRFFAVRPEGSVSTLKIQRTERGDSAVYLCASSPGTSGWGEQFFGPGTRLTVL.

This sequence joins TRBV10-1 and TRBJ2-7, with D tentatively TRBD1 (6 bases). V shed 5 bases and J shed 2 bases, with 13 bases lying between them. The germline CDR1 and CDR2 sequences are WNHNN and SYGVQD (reference sequence). This CDR3 spans 14 amino acids. The CDR3 spells CASSRTEETYEQYF. The CDR3 DNA sequence: TGCGCCAGCAGTCGGACAGAAGAGACCTACGAGCAGTACTTC.

The chain's CDR3 is CASSESAGSEAFF. In DNA form, the CDR3 reads TGCGCCAGCAGTGAGTCGGCGGGCTCTGAAGCTTTCTTT. The gene calls are TRBV10-2 and TRBJ1-1; D gene ambiguous. Trimming left V 0 bases short and J 6 bases short, with 8 bases between. The CDR3 runs to 13 residues. Germline V gene lookup returns CDR1 WSHSY and CDR2 SAAADI.

The rearrangement uses TRBV28 and TRBJ1-2; TRBD1 might be the D (6 bases). The CDR3 spans 13 residues. The V end lost 3 bases, the J end lost 6 bases, and 11 bases lay between the germline ends. Germline CDR1 MDHEN, CDR2 SYDVKM. CDR3 region: CASSLLQGDGYTF. The CDR3 DNA is TGTGCCAGCAGTTTGTTACAGGGCGATGGCTACACCTTC.

J is TRBJ1-1 and V is TRBV18, with 11 positions matching TRBD1. V trimming: 3 bases; J trimming: 5 bases; junction bases outside the gene matches: 11. Germline CDR1 KGHSH, CDR2 LQKENI. CDR3 size: 17 residues. This chain's CDR3 is CASSPIAGTGGTTEAFF. CDR3 nucleotide sequence: TGTGCCAGCTCACCTATCGCCGGGACAGGGGGGACTACTGAAGCTTTCTTT.